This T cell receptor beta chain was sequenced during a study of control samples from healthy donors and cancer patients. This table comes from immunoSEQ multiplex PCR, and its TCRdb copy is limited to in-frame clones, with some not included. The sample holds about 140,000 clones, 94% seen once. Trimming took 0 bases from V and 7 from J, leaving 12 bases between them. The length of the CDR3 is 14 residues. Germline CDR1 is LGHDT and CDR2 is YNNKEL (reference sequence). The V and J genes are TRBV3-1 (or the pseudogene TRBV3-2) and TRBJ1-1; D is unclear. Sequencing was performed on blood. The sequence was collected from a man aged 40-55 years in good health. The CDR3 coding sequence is TGTGCCAGCAGCCAAGATATCGGAGGGTTTGAAGCTTTCTTT. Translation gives CASSQDIGGFEAFF.